These 17 T cell receptor beta chains came from one sample sequenced in a study of lymphopenia after photon versus proton radiotherapy. Only in-frame clones appear in the TCRdb table, and some are missing; sequencing was by immunoSEQ multiplex PCR. The table records roughly 26,000 clones, more than 75% of them present only once. The sample was peripheral blood, taken from a patient treated with photon-based radiotherapy. The receptors were gathered from a man aged 40-49 years with gastric cancer.

As for this clone: This same CDR3 is encoded by further DNA sequences in the sample. This sequence joins TRBV11-2 and TRBJ1-6, with 8 bases fitting TRBD1. There are 13 residues in the CDR3. V dropped 5 bases and J dropped 14; count of bases not matched to a gene: 8. CDR1 and CDR2 from the germline V gene are SGHAT and FQNNGV. The CDR3 DNA follows: TGTGCCAGCAGCCTTCAACAGGGGGAGGCCCTCCACTTT. Translation gives CASSLQQGEALHF.

The CDR3 is CASSLEQNNGYTF. CDR3 nucleotide sequence: TGCGCCAGCAGCTTGGAACAGAACAATGGCTACACCTTC. The V and J genes are TRBV5-1 and TRBJ1-2, with no clear D. The ends were cut back, 0 bases at V and 6 bases at J, with 9 bases in the middle. The CDR3 contains 13 residues. Germline V lookup: CDR1 SGHRS, CDR2 YFSETQ.

The V and J genes are TRBV11-3 and TRBJ2-7; 7 nucleotides align to TRBD1. Germline trimming cut 5 bases from V and 4 bases from J; bases unmatched to any gene: 5. CDR3 length: 13 amino acids. Germline CDR1 SGHNT, CDR2 YENEEA. CDR3 in amino acids: CASSQGTEYEQYF. CDR3 DNA sequence: TGTGCCAGCAGCCAAGGGACAGAATACGAGCAGTACTTC.

The rearrangement uses TRBV6-1 and TRBJ1-2; no reliable D call. V was pared by 0 bases and J by 3 bases, with 8 bases between. Germline lookup yields CDR1 MNHNS and CDR2 SASEGT. This CDR3 has 14 amino acids. Written as DNA, the CDR3 is TGTGCCAGCAGTGAAGCCGGCAGCTACTATGGCTACACCTTC. This sequence encodes CASSEAGSYYGYTF.

V usage is TRBV7-3 and J usage is TRBJ2-5; TRBD2 matches at 8 bases. The germline CDR1 and CDR2 sequences are SGHTA and FQGTGA. The CDR3 length is 16 residues. After removal of 5 bases from V and 3 bases from J, the junction contained 11 bases not matched to a gene. CDR3 sequence reads: CASSPGGLAGEETQYF. The DNA for the CDR3 is TGTGCCAGCAGCCCTGGGGGCCTAGCGGGCGAAGAGACCCAGTACTTC. The entire variable domain, with the rest obtained from reference TRBV7-3 and TRBJ2-5, is as follows: GAGVSQTPSNKVTEKGKYVELRCDPISGHTALYWYRQSLGQGPEFLIYFQGTGAADDSGLPNDRFFAVRPEGSVSTLKIQRTERGDSAVYLCASSPGGLAGEETQYFGPGTRLLVL.

The chain joins TRBV27 to TRBJ1-6; 9 nucleotides agree with TRBD1. There are 15 residues in the CDR3. In germline, CDR1 is MNHEY, CDR2 SMNVEV (reference sequence). Losses at the gene ends were 3 bases for V and 6 bases for J; bases not matched to a gene: 3. CDR3 sequence (DNA): TGTGCCAGCAGTTTGGGGGGACAGGGTAATTCACCCCTCCACTTT. Its protein is CASSLGGQGNSPLHF.

This chain connects TRBV5-4 to TRBJ2-3; 9 nucleotides align to TRBD1. J was trimmed by 5 bases and V by 3 bases; bases with no gene match: 4. This CDR3 is built from 14 residues. Germline V gives CDR1 SGHNT, CDR2 YYREEE (reference sequence). The CDR3 loop is CASSWTGEGDTQYF. CDR3 nucleotide sequence: TGTGCCAGCAGCTGGACAGGGGAGGGAGATACGCAGTATTTT.

The genes are TRBV5-1 and TRBJ2-3; no clear D. From germline, CDR1 is SGHRS and CDR2 YFSETQ. CDR3 length equals 14 residues. Trimming cost V 1 base and J 2 bases, with 8 bases left between them. The CDR3 sequence is CASSLTQVTDTQYF. CDR3 in DNA: TGCGCCAGCAGCTTGACCCAGGTCACAGATACGCAGTATTTT.

This chain joins TRBV5-5 and TRBJ2-7; 11 positions match TRBD2. CDR1 SGHKS and CDR2 YYEKEE come from the germline V gene (reference sequence). The V and J ends lost 0 bases and 6 bases, in that order; junction bases with no gene match: 17. There are 19 residues in the CDR3. CDR3 bases: TGTGCCAGCAGCTTGGTGGCTAGCGGGGGGTTCCACCCCCGCGGCGAGCAGTACTTC. This sequence encodes CASSLVASGGFHPRGEQYF. The full variable domain, rest sourced from reference TRBV5-5 and TRBJ2-7, is DAGVTQSPTHLIKTRGQQVTLRCSPISGHKSVSWYQQVLGQGPQFIFQYYEKEERGRGNFPDRFSARQFPNYSSELNVNALLLGDSALYLCASSLVASGGFHPRGEQYFGPGTRLTVT.

The chain combines TRBV1 with TRBJ2-1; TRBD2 was called by the table and not checked on the DNA. TRBV1 is a pseudogene segment. CDR3 size: 16 residues. In nucleotides, the CDR3 is TGCACCAGCACCCTCCAGCGGACTAGCGTCGGGAATGAGCAGTTCTTC. It is translated as CTSTLQRTSVGNEQFF.

The V and J genes are TRBV6-1 and TRBJ2-3; TRBD2 aligns across 8 bases. Germline trimming cut 8 bases from V and 4 bases from J; bases unmatched to any gene: 8. Germline V gives CDR1 MNHNS, CDR2 SASEGT. This CDR3 region has 14 residues. The CDR3 sequence is CASRGGRTPDTQYF. The CDR3 DNA sequence: TGTGCCAGCCGGGGGGGCAGGACCCCAGATACGCAGTATTTT.

The J gene is TRBJ2-3, the V gene TRBV9; D remains ambiguous. CDR1 and CDR2 (germline): SGDLS, YYNGEE. The V end lost 1 base, the J end lost 1 base, and 7 bases lay between the germline ends. This CDR3 comprises 14 residues. CDR3 DNA: TGTGCCAGCAGCGTATGGCAGGGCACAGATACGCAGTATTTT. Its protein is CASSVWQGTDTQYF. Full variable domain (remainder filled in from reference TRBV9 and TRBJ2-3): DSGVTQTPKHLITATGQRVTLRCSPRSGDLSVYWYQQSLDQGLQFLIQYYNGEERAKGNILERFSAQQFPDLHSELNLSSLELGDSALYFCASSVWQGTDTQYFGPGTRLTVL.

V is TRBV11-2 and J is TRBJ2-3; tentatively, D is TRBD2 (6 bases). V lost 1 base and J lost 2, with 10 bases in between. This CDR3 region has 15 residues. CDR1 is SGHAT, CDR2 FQNNGV, per germline. CDR3 sequence reads: CASSLGTGDTDTQYF. The CDR3 DNA is TGTGCCAGCAGCTTAGGGACGGGGGACACAGATACGCAGTATTTT.

This clone is a singleton in its sample. For the CDR3, the DNA is TGTGCCAGTGAGTCCGGCAGGGGGAATAGAGAGACCCAGTACTTC. It translates to CASESGRGNRETQYF. The rearrangement uses TRBV19 and TRBJ2-5; 7 positions match TRBD1. Unmatched junction bases numbered 13, after V lost 8 bases and J lost 4 bases. Germline V gene data show CDR1 as LNHDA and CDR2 as SQIVND (reference sequence). The CDR3 extends over 15 amino acids.

This clone was counted only a few times. The rearrangement links TRBV6-6 to TRBJ2-1; 8 bases map to TRBD2. J gave up 5 bases and V 2 bases, and 8 bases lay outside the gene matches. The CDR3 loop spans 16 amino acids. The germline CDR1 and CDR2 sequences are MNHNY and SVGAGI (reference sequence). CDR3 protein: CASSYEGRGANNEQFF. The CDR3 nucleotides read TGTGCCAGCAGTTACGAAGGGCGGGGGGCCAACAATGAGCAGTTCTTC.

This rearrangement joins TRBV9 to TRBJ2-5, with 8 bases matching TRBD1. CDR3 length equals 15 residues. Looked up from germline, CDR1 is SGDLS and CDR2 is YYNGEE. J gave up 2 bases and V 3 bases, and 6 bases lay outside the gene matches. The DNA of the CDR3 is TGTGCCAGCAGCGCCGTGACAGGGGAGCAAGAGACCCAGTACTTC. The encoded protein is CASSAVTGEQETQYF.

The CDR3 sequence: CASISGPASPLHF. The CDR3 coding sequence is TGTGCCAGCATTAGTGGGCCGGCTTCACCCCTCCACTTT. The chain joins TRBV6-1 to TRBJ1-6; D is unclear. CDR1 is MNHNS and CDR2 is SASEGT in the germline V gene. The V gene lost 7 bases and the J gene lost 9 bases, with 13 bases spanning the gap. The CDR3 is 13 residues long.